The clone carrying this T cell receptor beta chain has only a few counts. This record belongs to a study of response to subunit inactivated influenza vaccine. TCRdb re-called the RT-PCR reads with MiXCR, one entry per CDR3 protein. This repertoire shows 400,000 to 650,000 distinct CDR3 sequences, under 8.5% found once; its top ten account for 10% to 15%. Germline assignment: CDR1 SNHLY and CDR2 FYNNEI. V dropped 8 bases and J dropped 3 bases, with 11 bases sitting between them. The CDR3 totals 12 residues. The clonotype comes from a man aged 50 to 69 who received an inactivated influenza vaccine. The specimen comprised PBMCs from blood, sampled roughly 24 months after vaccination. The chain carries TRBV2 and TRBJ2-7, with TRBD1 as a possible D gene (5 bases). CDR3: CASATVFYEQYF. CDR3 bases: TGTGCCAGCGCGACAGTTTTCTACGAGCAGTACTTC.